The sequence of this T cell receptor beta chain was determined in a study of blood T cell repertoires in COVID-19. Study information: Donors in the United States, Italy and Spain gave samples during acute or convalescent COVID-19. T cells, B-cell-depleted T cells, or PBMCs supplied cDNA or gDNA.

In the original processing: Researchers report that nucleated cell counts were estimated from reference gene primer amplification. Sequenced by immunoSEQ multiplex PCR; TCRdb stores in-frame clones only, minus some. V, J and clone size are those of that table, while D and trimming were read from the DNA. The table lists tens of thousands of clones, more than 75% of them singletons. The sequenced sample consisted of peripheral blood. The clonotype originates from a man in his forties or fifties with active COVID-19.

DNA of the CDR3: TGTGCCAGCAGCCGGGCGGGGGACACAGATACGCAGTATTTT. Translated, it gives CASSRAGDTDTQYF. The chain recombines TRBV7-8 with TRBJ2-3; 7 bases are a match to TRBD2. Germline V CDR1 and CDR2: SGHVS, FQNEAQ. V gave up 5 bases and J gave up 2 bases; unmatched junction bases: 4. The CDR3 runs to 14 residues.